Reported below is one T cell receptor beta chain. The target antigen is unknown. Germline assignment: CDR1 SGDLS and CDR2 YYNGEE. This CDR3 is built from 15 residues. V shed 4 bases and J 7 bases; nucleotides not matched to a gene: 7. HTBI primers from iRepertoire and Arm-PCR of CDR3 regions yielded the TCR beta libraries. MiXCR was run by TCRdb on the multiplex PCR reads, yielding one entry per CDR3 protein. The sample records 350,000 to 500,000 distinct CDR3 sequences, 12% to 15% being singletons. This specimen comes from a study of regulatory T cells in long-lasting Graves disease. Time point indicated: newly diagnosed GD, antithyroid drugs for less than 3 months. Making the TCR library involved RNA that had been extracted from PBMCs. Study-wide points: Patients with persistent Graves' had lower TCR diversity than newly diagnosed patients.

These same records also appear under a second study, on T cells in Graves' hyperthyroidism and ophthalmopathy. Turning to that study: The study enrolled patients aged 18 to 65 with newly diagnosed hyperthyroidism of under 2 months' duration. A first-round RT-PCR of the TCR CDR3 used the HTBI primer set.

This clonotype was obtained from a woman in her forties or fifties with Graves disease. This sequence joins TRBV9 and TRBJ2-1, with 11 bases aligning to TRBD1. This material consisted of peripheral blood mononuclear cells (PBMCs), taken at new diagnosis, from a patient treated with antithyroid drugs. DNA for the CDR3: TGTGCCAGCAGCTCCCGGGACAGGGGGATAAATGAGCAGTTCTTC. It encodes CASSSRDRGINEQFF.